This T cell receptor beta chain was recovered during a study of blood T cell repertoires in COVID-19. Study at large: Acute and convalescent COVID-19 specimens originated in the United States, Italy and Spain. Nucleic acid was either cDNA or gDNA, and it came from T cells, B-cell-depleted T cells, or PBMCs.

Per the study methods: Reference gene primer amplification gave nucleated cell count estimates. Data came from immunoSEQ multiplex PCR; TCRdb stores just in-frame clones and leaves some out. V, J and clone size were drawn from that table, and D and trimming were deduced from the DNA. Here the sample spans roughly 74,000 clones, roughly 88% being singletons. Between the trimmed V and J ends, which lost 6 bases and 6 bases, there was a span of 11 bases. There are 12 residues in the CDR3. Sequencing was done on a sample of peripheral blood. The sequence was collected from a man between 65 and 79 years old with active or convalescent COVID-19. The chain carries TRBV12-3 or TRBV12-4 and TRBJ1-1; tentatively, D is TRBD1 (5 bases). In nucleotides, the CDR3 is TGTGCCAGCAGAAGGGGTTTATCTGAAGCTTTCTTT. It yields the protein CASRRGLSEAFF.